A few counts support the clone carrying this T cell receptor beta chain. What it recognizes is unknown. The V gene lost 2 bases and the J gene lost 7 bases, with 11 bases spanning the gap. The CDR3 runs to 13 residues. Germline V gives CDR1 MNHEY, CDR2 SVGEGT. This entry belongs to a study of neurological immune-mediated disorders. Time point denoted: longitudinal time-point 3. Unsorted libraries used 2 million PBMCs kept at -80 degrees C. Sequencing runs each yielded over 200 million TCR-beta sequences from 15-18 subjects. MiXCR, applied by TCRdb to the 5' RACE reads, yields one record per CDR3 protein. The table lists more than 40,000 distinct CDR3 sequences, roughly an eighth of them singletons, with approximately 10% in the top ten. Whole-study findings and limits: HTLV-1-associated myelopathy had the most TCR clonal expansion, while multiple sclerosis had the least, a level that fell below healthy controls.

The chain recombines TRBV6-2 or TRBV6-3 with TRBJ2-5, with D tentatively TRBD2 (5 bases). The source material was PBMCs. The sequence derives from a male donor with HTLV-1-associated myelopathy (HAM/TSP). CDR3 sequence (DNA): TGTGCCAGCAGTTACGTTAGCAGCGGGACCCAGTACTTC. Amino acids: CASSYVSSGTQYF.